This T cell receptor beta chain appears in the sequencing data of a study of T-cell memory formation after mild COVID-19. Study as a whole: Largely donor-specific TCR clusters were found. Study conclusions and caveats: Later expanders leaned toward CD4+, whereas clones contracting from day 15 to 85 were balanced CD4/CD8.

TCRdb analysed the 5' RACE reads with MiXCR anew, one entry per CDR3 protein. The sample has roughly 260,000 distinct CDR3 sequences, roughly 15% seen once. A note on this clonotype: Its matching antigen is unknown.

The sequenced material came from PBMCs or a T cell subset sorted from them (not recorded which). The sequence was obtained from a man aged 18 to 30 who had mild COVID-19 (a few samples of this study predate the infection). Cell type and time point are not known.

The CDR3 sequence is CASSRTSGDEQFF. The CDR3, as DNA: TGCGCCAGCAGCCGGACTAGCGGGGATGAGCAGTTCTTC. The rearrangement links TRBV4-3 to TRBJ2-1; the match to TRBD2 covers 12 bases. This CDR3 comprises 13 residues. After removal of 4 bases from V and 8 bases from J, the junction contained 0 bases not matched to a gene. Looked up from germline, CDR1 is LGHNA and CDR2 is YSLEER.